What follows is one T cell receptor beta chain and its context. Its antigen is not identified. This specimen comes from a study of OX40 agonist ivuxolimab in advanced cancers. Whole-study context: Patients got intravenous ivuxolimab at 0.01 to 10 mg/kg every 2 weeks. Study outcomes and limitations: Some of the lowest clonal expansion was seen in partial responders at 0.1-3.0 mg/kg.

V gave up 3 bases and J gave up 4 bases, with 16 bases separating them. Germline values: CDR1 SGHDN, CDR2 FVKESK. The length of the CDR3 is 16 residues. The table came from immunoSEQ multiplex PCR; TCRdb's copy has only in-frame clones and leaves some out. The profile shows approximately 70,000 clones, roughly 93% of them singletons. The chain uses TRBV14 and TRBJ2-1; the D gene is possibly TRBD2 (6 bases). Sequenced here: CD4+ or CD8+ T cells sorted from blood, sampled in a trial of the OX40 agonist ivuxolimab. The clonotype originates from an adult with an advanced solid tumor such as melanoma, head and neck, liver or kidney cancer. CDR3 sequence: CASSQAETREYNEQFF. The CDR3 DNA sequence: TGTGCCAGCAGCCAGGCGGAGACTAGGGAATACAATGAGCAGTTCTTC. The variable domain in full, with the rest retrieved from reference TRBV14 and TRBJ2-1, is EAGVTQFPSHSVIEKGQTVTLRCDPISGHDNLYWYRRVMGKEIKFLLHFVKESKQDESGMPNNRFLAERTGGTYSTLKVQPAELEDSGVYFCASSQAETREYNEQFFGPGTRLTVL.